The source of this T cell receptor beta chain is a study of T cells in localized non-small cell lung cancer. Germline values: CDR1 SEHNR, CDR2 FQNEAQ (reference sequence). V lost 5 bases to trimming and J lost 4 bases; unmatched junction nucleotides: 14. This CDR3 has 17 residues. Study outcomes and limitations: Sequencing involved a lone tumor region, leaving heterogeneity possible. Appearances in adjacent lung were noted for a median around 55 of the top 100 tumor clones. In uninvolved adjacent lung, T cell clonality reached its highest value, exceeding tumor. Elevated circulating T cell density in blood was associated with longer overall survival.

With respect to this clone: What it binds is unknown.

The assay was immunoSEQ multiplex PCR, and TCRdb's table has in-frame clones only and misses some. Of under 20,000 clones detected, 89% appear once; the ten largest clones hold roughly 29%. The receptor's source is a female donor at least 60 years old with stage III squamous cell lung carcinoma. The source material was peripheral blood, sampled before any cancer treatment. V gene TRBV7-9 combines with J gene TRBJ1-1, with 9 bases that match TRBD1. This CDR3 is CASSQVQGARVATEAFF. The CDR3, as DNA: TGTGCCAGCAGCCAGGTACAGGGGGCCCGGGTAGCCACTGAAGCTTTCTTT.